Listed here are 20 T cell receptor beta chains from one sample, sequenced in a study of blood T cells in healthy people across ages. Combining a sample-barcoded 5' primer with a J-beta primer mix, a second PCR ran for about 7 to 11 cycles. MiXCR, applied by TCRdb to the 5' RACE reads, yields one record per CDR3 protein. The data show 600,000 to 850,000 distinct CDR3 sequences, approximately 43% seen once. The material sequenced was blood. The receptor set was obtained from a woman aged 55-75 years in good health.

The V and J genes are TRBV5-1 and TRBJ2-1, with 10 bases identical to TRBD2. The germline gives CDR1 SGHRS, CDR2 YFSETQ. The ends lost 0 bases at V and 5 bases at J; junction bases unmatched: 8. There are 17 residues in the CDR3. CDR3 residues: CASSLAGLARVNNEQFF. CDR3 coding DNA: TGCGCCAGCAGCTTGGCGGGACTAGCGCGGGTTAACAATGAGCAGTTCTTC.

This clonotype was seen more than once but under ten times. The chain combines TRBV6-6 with TRBJ2-5, with D tentatively TRBD1 (6 bases). V lost 8 bases and J lost 2, with 9 bases in between. There are 12 residues in the CDR3. CDR1 is MNHNY, CDR2 SVGAGI, per germline (reference sequence). CDR3 protein: CASLGHQETQYF. The DNA of the CDR3 is TGTGCCAGCCTGGGACATCAAGAGACCCAGTACTTC.

This clonotype has more than one count but fewer than ten. This sequence joins TRBV3-1 and TRBJ2-3; D is unresolved. The CDR3 has 13 residues. Trimming left V 0 bases short and J 7 bases short, with 8 bases between. The germline V gene has CDR1 LGHDT and CDR2 YNNKEL (reference sequence). The CDR3 DNA is TGTGCCAGCAGCCAAGACAGCGTTCATACGCAGTATTTT. It codes for CASSQDSVHTQYF.

This clonotype appeared many times. V gene TRBV29-1 combines with J gene TRBJ2-7; 9 bases agree with TRBD1. Germline V gives CDR1 SQVTM, CDR2 ANQGSEA. This CDR3 has 13 residues. V shed 4 bases and J 6 bases; nucleotides not matched to a gene: 7. The CDR3 sequence: CSVAWTGEGEQYF. CDR3 bases: TGCAGCGTTGCTTGGACAGGGGAAGGCGAGCAGTACTTC.

This clonotype was picked up many times. This chain links TRBV3-1 with TRBJ2-1, with D maybe TRBD2 (6 bases). This CDR3 is built from 15 residues. Germline V gene data show CDR1 as LGHDT and CDR2 as YNNKEL (reference sequence). V dropped 3 bases and J dropped 4 bases, with 13 bases sitting between them. The CDR3 bases are TGTGCCAGCAGCCAGGGTGGGGAGGATTACAATGAGCAGTTCTTC. It is translated as CASSQGGEDYNEQFF.

The chain has TRBV10-3 and TRBJ2-1; 14 nucleotides align to TRBD2. The CDR3 has 17 amino acids. The V gene end was trimmed by 6 bases and the J gene end by 5 bases; junction bases not matched to a gene: 9. Germline CDR1 reads ENHRY; CDR2 reads SYGVKD. CDR3 in amino acids: CAISLTSGRASHNEQFF. CDR3 sequence (DNA): TGTGCCATCAGCCTGACTAGCGGGAGGGCCTCACACAATGAGCAGTTCTTC.

The V gene is TRBV25-1, the J gene TRBJ1-1; a possible D gene is TRBD1 (6 bases). The germline gives CDR1 MGHDK, CDR2 SYGVNS. There are 13 residues in the CDR3. Trimming cost V 1 base and J 9 bases, with 12 bases left between them. CDR3 sequence (DNA): TGTGCCAGCAGTGAATTCGGACAGTCCAAAGCTTTCTTT. It codes for CASSEFGQSKAFF.

This clonotype was found a few times. V gene TRBV4-3 combines with J gene TRBJ2-7, with D possibly matching TRBD2 (5 bases). Germline values: CDR1 LGHNA, CDR2 YSLEER. Between the trimmed V and J ends, which lost 0 bases and 7 bases, there was a span of 16 bases. The length of the CDR3 is 15 residues. DNA for the CDR3: TGCGCCAGCAGCCAAGATGGAGGTCCCGTTTATGAGCAGTACTTC. It codes for CASSQDGGPVYEQYF.

This chain uses TRBV7-9 with TRBJ1-5; no definite D call. Trimming left V 1 base short and J 2 bases short, with 18 bases between. Germline lookup yields CDR1 SEHNR and CDR2 FQNEAQ (reference sequence). The CDR3 is made up of 18 amino acids. The CDR3 coding sequence is TGTGCCAGCAGCTTAGAGCCTGGGCAGAGTTATGGCAATCAGCCCCAGCATTTT. This encodes CASSLEPGQSYGNQPQHF.

This chain joins TRBV7-2 and TRBJ2-7; 11 bases align to TRBD2. The last part of the DNA fits TRBJ2-4 better; the J call may be wrong. CDR1 is SGHTA and CDR2 is FQGNSA in the germline V gene. The CDR3 extends over 16 amino acids. CDR3 nucleotide sequence: TGTGCCAGCAGCCCTATTAGCGGGGGGGGCAAAAACATTCAGTACTTC. It codes for CASSPISGGGKNIQYF.

The rearrangement uses TRBV5-1 and TRBJ2-1; D perhaps matches TRBD2 (5 bases). The DNA end favors TRBJ2-7, so the J call may be wrong. The CDR3 sequence is 16 residues long. Germline values: CDR1 SGHRS, CDR2 YFSETQ. The CDR3 reads CASSFKVEGSYNEQYF. The CDR3 region has the DNA TGCGCCAGCAGCTTTAAGGTAGAGGGATCCTACAATGAGCAGTACTTC.

The V call is TRBV10-3, the J call TRBJ1-4, with D unresolved. Per germline, CDR1 ENHRY and CDR2 SYGVKD. The V end lost 8 bases, the J end lost 5 bases, and 12 bases lay between the germline ends. The CDR3 loop spans 13 amino acids. The chain's CDR3 is CAIRRAENEKLFF. The CDR3 DNA sequence: TGTGCCATCCGGCGGGCAGAGAATGAAAAACTGTTTTTT.

V gene TRBV20-1 combines with J gene TRBJ1-1; unclear D gene. The CDR3 sequence is 12 residues long. Germline V CDR1 and CDR2: DFQATT, SNEGSKA (reference sequence). The V and J ends lost 3 bases and 2 bases respectively, with 7 bases between them. CDR3 coding DNA: TGCAGTGCTAGGAGAGATAACACTGAAGCTTTCTTT. Translated, it gives CSARRDNTEAFF.

This clonotype has only one observation. This chain uses TRBV30 with TRBJ2-1, with a weak D call TRBD2 (5 bases). Trimming shortened V by 3 bases and J by 5 bases, and 11 bases separated the two germline ends. Germline CDR1 reads GTSNPN; CDR2 reads SVGIG (reference sequence). The CDR3 is 13 residues long. DNA of the CDR3: TGTGCCTGGAGCTCCGGGATGAACAATGAGCAGTTCTTC. Its protein is CAWSSGMNNEQFF.

The rearrangement uses TRBV10-1 and TRBJ2-5; D not resolved. The V end lost 3 bases, the J end lost 1 base, and 6 bases lay between the germline ends. Germline V gives CDR1 WNHNN, CDR2 SYGVQD (reference sequence). The CDR3 totals 13 residues. CDR3 bases: TGCGCCAGCAGTGATCAAGTCCAAGAGACCCAGTACTTC. It yields the protein CASSDQVQETQYF.

V gene TRBV20-1 combines with J gene TRBJ2-3; a possible D gene is TRBD1 (6 bases). Trimming removed 4 bases from V and 4 bases from J, with 18 bases in between. Germline CDR1 is DFQATT and CDR2 is SNEGSKA (reference sequence). The CDR3 spans 15 residues. CDR3 DNA sequence: TGCAGTGCTAAATGGCCAGGGGAAGTAGCAGATACGCAGTATTTT. Protein: CSAKWPGEVADTQYF.

This clonotype was counted a few times. The chain carries TRBV7-9 and TRBJ1-2; no firm D call. V lost 7 bases, J lost 6 bases, and 9 bases lay in between. The germline V gene has CDR1 SEHNR and CDR2 FQNEAQ (reference sequence). The CDR3 totals 11 residues. For the CDR3, the DNA is TGTGCCAGCAACCGAGAAGATGGCTACACCTTC. Encoded protein: CASNREDGYTF.

This clonotype was found once. The chain carries TRBV4-1 and TRBJ1-2, with D tentatively TRBD1 (5 bases). V was clipped by 0 bases and J by 8 bases, with 22 bases between them. The CDR3 is 17 amino acids. Germline CDR1 MGHRA, CDR2 YSYEKL. CDR3: CASSQEPAFTGAKGYTF. In nucleotides, the CDR3 is TGCGCCAGCAGCCAAGAACCTGCCTTTACAGGAGCCAAAGGCTACACCTTC.

The chain recombines TRBV12-5 with TRBJ2-1; TRBD2 matches 16 bases. V was pared by 3 bases and J by 9 bases, with 5 bases of the junction left unmatched. Germline CDR1 LGHNT, CDR2 FRNRAP. The CDR3 length is 16 residues. The CDR3 DNA follows: TGTGCTAGTGGTTTATTAGGGACTAGCGGGAGGGGTGAGCAGTTCTTC. It translates to CASGLLGTSGRGEQFF.

This rearrangement joins TRBV12-3 or TRBV12-4 to TRBJ1-1; perhaps TRBD1 as D (6 bases). The ends were cut back, 6 bases at V and 5 bases at J, with 13 bases in the middle. The CDR3 sequence is 13 residues long. The DNA for the CDR3 is TGTGCCAGCAGCCTCCGACAGGAGACTGAAGCTTTCTTT. Translated: CASSLRQETEAFF.